Sequencing of this TCR beta chain was carried out in a study of blood T cell repertoires in COVID-19. About the study: From the United States, Italy and Spain came samples of acute and convalescent COVID-19. T cells, B-cell-depleted T cells, or PBMCs provided the cDNA or gDNA that served as material.

This clone was recorded a few times. Authors' data handling: Estimation of nucleated cell counts was performed using reference gene primer amplification. Some clones are missing from TCRdb's copy, which holds only in-frame ones; the method was immunoSEQ multiplex PCR. The DNA was the basis for D and trimming; V, J and clone size are from that table. This table holds 97,000 or so clones, nearly 90% found once. Germline V CDR1 and CDR2: SGHAT, FQNNGV. The CDR3 runs 15 residues. V shed 1 base and J shed 2 bases, with 9 bases lying between them. Source material: peripheral blood. The source is a man aged 45-60 years with active COVID-19. The chain carries TRBV11-2 and TRBJ2-1; maybe TRBD2 (5 bases). This chain's CDR3 is CASSLAPSTYNEQFF. The DNA for the CDR3 is TGTGCCAGCAGCTTAGCCCCTAGCACCTACAATGAGCAGTTCTTC.